The T cell receptor beta chain described here comes from a study of T-cell memory formation after mild COVID-19. Turning to the study itself: TCR clusters largely stayed donor specific. Study-wide points: Contracting clones from day 15 to 85 had balanced CD4/CD8; later expanders favoured CD4+. Some clones that responded turned up in pre-infection memory, which suggests that cross-reactive memory joined in.

Remarks on this clonotype: Its antigen is currently unknown.

Germline assignment: CDR1 MGHRA and CDR2 YSYEKL. V lost 1 base to trimming and J lost 0 bases, with 7 bases between them. The CDR3 is made up of 15 amino acids. MiXCR was run by TCRdb on the 5' RACE reads, yielding one entry per CDR3 protein. This sample carries some 300,000 distinct CDR3 sequences, around 20% of them seen once, and the ten largest clones take 21%. The receptor was isolated from a man between 18 and 35 years old who had mild COVID-19 (a few samples of this study predate the infection). Cell type and time point are not known. The specimen sequenced was PBMCs or a T cell subset sorted from them (not recorded which). The rearrangement links TRBV4-1 to TRBJ1-5; D not certain. CDR3 amino acids: CASSQVAVSNQPQHF. CDR3 nucleotide sequence: TGCGCCAGCAGCCAAGTGGCAGTTAGCAATCAGCCCCAGCATTTT.